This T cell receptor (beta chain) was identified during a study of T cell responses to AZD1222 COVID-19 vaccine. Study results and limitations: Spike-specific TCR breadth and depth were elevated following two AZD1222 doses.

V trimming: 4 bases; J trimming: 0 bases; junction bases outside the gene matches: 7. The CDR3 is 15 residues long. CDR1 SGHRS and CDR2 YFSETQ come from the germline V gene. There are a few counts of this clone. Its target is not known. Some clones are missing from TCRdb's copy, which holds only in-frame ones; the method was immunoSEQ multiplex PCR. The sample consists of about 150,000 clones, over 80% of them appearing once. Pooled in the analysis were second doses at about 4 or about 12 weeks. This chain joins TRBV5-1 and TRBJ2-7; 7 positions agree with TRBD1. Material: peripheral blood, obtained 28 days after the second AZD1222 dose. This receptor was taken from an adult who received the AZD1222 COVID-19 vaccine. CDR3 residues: CASSPRQGSSYEQYF. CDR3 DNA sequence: TGCGCCAGCAGCCCAAGACAGGGTAGCTCCTACGAGCAGTACTTC.